These T cell receptor beta chains were read from a single sample in a study of regulatory T cells in long-lasting Graves disease. One entry per CDR3 protein results from TCRdb running MiXCR on the multiplex PCR reads. The table records about 240,000 distinct CDR3 sequences, around 21% of them present only once. Here the sequenced sample was peripheral blood mononuclear cells (PBMCs), taken at new diagnosis, from a patient treated with antithyroid drugs. All receptors come from a female donor with Graves disease. CDR3s include the opening cysteine and the closing phenylalanine or tryptophan. D genes are given only for firm matches. Some rows have no size entry. The others give once, few or many, or a class for an expanded clone.

D: NA; V: TRBV4-3; size: many; J: TRBJ2-1; CDR3: CASSQDFVDWRNEQFF; DNA: TGCGCCAGCAGCCAAGATTTTGTCGACTGGAGGAATGAGCAGTTCTTC
D: NA; V: TRBV29-1; size: many; J: TRBJ2-2; CDR3: CSGQTNTGELFF; DNA: TGCAGCGGACAGACGAACACCGGGGAGCTGTTTTTT
D: TRBD2; V: TRBV11-2; size: many; J: TRBJ2-3; CDR3: CASSLASGSVFTDTQYF; DNA: TGTGCCAGCAGCTTAGCTAGCGGGAGTGTGTTCACAGATACGCAGTATTTT
D: NA; V: TRBV5-4; size: NA; J: TRBJ1-5; CDR3: CASSPPGSLQPQHF; DNA: TGTGCCAGCAGCCCCCCAGGATCACTTCAGCCCCAGCATTTT
D: NA; V: TRBV6-2/TRBV6-3; size: many; J: TRBJ2-5; CDR3: CASSSVLQETQYF; DNA: TGTGCCAGCAGTTCGGTACTCCAAGAGACCCAGTACTTC
D: NA; V: TRBV9; size: many; J: TRBJ1-5; CDR3: CASSVDLSQPQHF; DNA: TGTGCCAGCAGCGTAGATCTCAGTCAGCCCCAGCATTTT
D: NA; V: TRBV12-3/TRBV12-4; size: many; J: TRBJ1-1; CDR3: CASTRDLRAEAFF; DNA: TGTGCCAGCACGAGGGACCTACGGGCTGAAGCTTTCTTT
D: NA; V: TRBV7-9; size: many; J: TRBJ2-3; CDR3: CASSYVSYGFSSTDTQYF; DNA: TGTGCCAGCAGCTACGTTTCCTACGGGTTTTCTAGCACAGATACGCAGTATTTT
D: NA; V: TRBV10-3; size: many; J: TRBJ2-6; CDR3: CAISDLSGSGANVLTF; DNA: TGTGCCATCAGTGACCTTTCGGGCTCTGGGGCCAACGTCCTGACTTTC
D: TRBD1; V: TRBV15; size: few; J: TRBJ1-2; CDR3: CATSRGRQGKGGYTF; DNA: TGTGCCACCAGCAGAGGGAGACAGGGGAAAGGTGGCTACACCTTC
D: TRBD1; V: TRBV24-1; size: many; J: TRBJ2-6; CDR3: CATSDNTHRGQGASGANVLTF; DNA: TGTGCCACCAGTGACAATACCCACCGGGGACAGGGGGCTTCTGGGGCCAACGTCCTGACTTTC
D: TRBD2; V: TRBV14; size: many; J: TRBJ2-2; CDR3: CASSRSTGLVRTSGRNGELFF; DNA: TGTGCCAGCAGCCGCTCGACAGGGTTGGTCCGGACTAGCGGGAGGAACGGGGAGCTGTTTTTT
D: NA; V: TRBV3-1; size: many; J: TRBJ1-6; CDR3: CASSTQQVANSPLHF; DNA: TGTGCCAGCAGCACCCAACAGGTAGCCAATTCACCCCTCCACTTT
D: TRBD1; V: TRBV24-1; size: few; J: TRBJ2-1; CDR3: CATSDPGGDRREQFF; DNA: TGTGCCACCAGTGACCCAGGGGGCGACAGACGTGAGCAGTTCTTC
D: NA; V: TRBV4-1; size: many; J: TRBJ1-5; CDR3: CASSQDRGWPQHF; DNA: TGCGCCAGCAGCCAAGATAGGGGCTGGCCCCAGCATTTT
D: TRBD1; V: TRBV27; size: many; J: TRBJ1-1; CDR3: CASSDRAYTEAFF; DNA: TGTGCCAGCAGCGACAGGGCTTACACTGAAGCTTTCTTT
D: TRBD1; V: TRBV14; size: many; J: TRBJ2-2; CDR3: CASSKDRAYTGELFF; DNA: TGTGCCAGCAGCAAGGACAGGGCCTACACCGGGGAGCTGTTTTTT
D: NA; V: TRBV28; size: many; J: TRBJ2-1; CDR3: CASTWWGLSYNEQFF; DNA: TGTGCCAGCACCTGGTGGGGACTCTCCTACAATGAGCAGTTCTTC